These 4 T cell receptor beta chains share one sample of origin, sequenced in a study of T cells in localized non-small cell lung cancer. Some clones are missing from TCRdb's copy, which holds only in-frame ones; the method was immunoSEQ multiplex PCR. The sample has tens of thousands of clones; around 80% are singletons. The source was peripheral blood, collected before any cancer treatment. The source of these receptors is a female donor of 60 years or more with stage I lung adenocarcinoma.

This clone showed up just once. The J gene is TRBJ2-7, the V gene TRBV11-2; 9 bases fit TRBD2. Looked up from germline, CDR1 is SGHAT and CDR2 is FQNNGV. The CDR3 consists of 16 residues. Trimming took 4 bases from V and 2 from J; bases not matched to a gene: 9. The CDR3 nucleotides read TGTGCCAGCAGCTCACCTCGACTAGCGGCCCCCTACGAGCAGTACTTC. Its protein is CASSSPRLAAPYEQYF.

The V gene is TRBV5-1, the J gene TRBJ1-2, with a tentative D call TRBD1 (5 bases). This CDR3 region has 14 residues. Trimming took off 1 base at V and 2 bases at J, with 9 bases between the two ends. Germline assignment: CDR1 SGHRS and CDR2 YFSETQ. CDR3 sequence reads: CASSLHAGNYGYTF. CDR3 nucleotide sequence: TGCGCCAGCAGCTTGCACGCAGGGAACTATGGCTACACCTTC. Combining the CDR3 with reference TRBV5-1 and TRBJ1-2 gives the whole variable domain KAGVTQTPRYLIKTRGQQVTLSCSPISGHRSVSWYQQTPGQGLQFLFEYFSETQRNKGNFPGRFSGRQFSNSRSEMNVSTLELGDSALYLCASSLHAGNYGYTFGSGTRLTVV.

This clone was counted once. This rearrangement joins TRBV19 to TRBJ1-1; possibly TRBD1 for D (6 bases). From germline, CDR1 is LNHDA and CDR2 SQIVND (reference sequence). Trimming stripped 11 bases from V and 4 bases from J, with 17 bases between. The CDR3 contains 13 residues. CDR3 amino acids: CASGRGAGTEAFF. CDR3 coding DNA: TGTGCCTCCGGACGGGGGGCGGGCACTGAAGCTTTCTTT.

CDR3 in DNA: TGTGCCAGCAGCAAGGACAGGCCAGGGGCCAACGTCCTGACTTTC. Encoded protein: CASSKDRPGANVLTF. The chain joins TRBV5-6 to TRBJ2-6, with 7 positions matching TRBD1. The length of the CDR3 is 15 residues. Germline V gene lookup returns CDR1 SGHDT and CDR2 YYEEEE. Losses at the gene ends were 4 bases for V and 4 bases for J; bases not matched to a gene: 5.